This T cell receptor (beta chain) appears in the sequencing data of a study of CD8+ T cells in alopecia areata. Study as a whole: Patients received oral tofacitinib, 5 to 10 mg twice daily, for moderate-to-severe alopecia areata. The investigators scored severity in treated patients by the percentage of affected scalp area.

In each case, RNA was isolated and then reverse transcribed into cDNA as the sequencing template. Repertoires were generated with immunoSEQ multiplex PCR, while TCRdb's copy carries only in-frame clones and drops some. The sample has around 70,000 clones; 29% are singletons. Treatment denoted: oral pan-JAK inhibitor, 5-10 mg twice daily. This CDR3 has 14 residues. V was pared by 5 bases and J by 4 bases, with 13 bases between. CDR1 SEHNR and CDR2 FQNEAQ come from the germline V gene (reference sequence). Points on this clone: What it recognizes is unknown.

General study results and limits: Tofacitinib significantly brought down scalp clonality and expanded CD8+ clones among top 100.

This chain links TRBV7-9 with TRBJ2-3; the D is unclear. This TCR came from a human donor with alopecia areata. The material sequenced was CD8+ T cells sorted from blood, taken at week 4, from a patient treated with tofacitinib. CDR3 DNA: TGTGCCAGCAGCAGTCGAACTACTCCAGATACGCAGTATTTT. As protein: CASSSRTTPDTQYF.